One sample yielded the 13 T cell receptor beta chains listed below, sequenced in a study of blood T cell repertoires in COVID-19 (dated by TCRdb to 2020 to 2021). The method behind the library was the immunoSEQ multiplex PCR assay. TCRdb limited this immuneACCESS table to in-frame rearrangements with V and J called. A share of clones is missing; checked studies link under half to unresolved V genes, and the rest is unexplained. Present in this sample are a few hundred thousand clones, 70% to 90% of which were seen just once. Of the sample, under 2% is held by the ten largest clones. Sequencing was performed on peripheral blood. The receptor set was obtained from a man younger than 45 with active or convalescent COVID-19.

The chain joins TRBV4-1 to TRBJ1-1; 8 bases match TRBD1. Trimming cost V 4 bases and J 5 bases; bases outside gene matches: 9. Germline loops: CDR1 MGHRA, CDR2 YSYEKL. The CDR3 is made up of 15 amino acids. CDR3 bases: TGCGCCAGCAGCCCCGGGACAGGTTCAGGGACTGAAGCTTTCTTT. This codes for CASSPGTGSGTEAFF.

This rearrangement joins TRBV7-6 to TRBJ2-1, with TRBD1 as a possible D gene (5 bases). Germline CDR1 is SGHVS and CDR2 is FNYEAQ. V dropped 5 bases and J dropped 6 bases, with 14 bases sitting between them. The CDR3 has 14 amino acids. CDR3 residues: CASSRQTPPNEQFF. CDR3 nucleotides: TGTGCCAGCAGCAGACAGACTCCACCCAATGAGCAGTTCTTC.

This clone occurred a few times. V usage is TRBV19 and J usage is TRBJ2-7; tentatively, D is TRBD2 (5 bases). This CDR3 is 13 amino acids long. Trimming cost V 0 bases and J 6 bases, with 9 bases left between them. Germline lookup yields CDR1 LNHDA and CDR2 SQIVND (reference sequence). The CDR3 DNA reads TGTGCCAGTAGTATAGATCGGGGTCTCGAGCAGTACTTC. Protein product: CASSIDRGLEQYF.

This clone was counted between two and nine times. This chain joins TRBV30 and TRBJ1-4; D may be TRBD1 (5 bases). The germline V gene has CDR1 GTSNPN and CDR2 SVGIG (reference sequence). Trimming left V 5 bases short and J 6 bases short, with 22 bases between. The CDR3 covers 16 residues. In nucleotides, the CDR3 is TGTGCCTGGCTTTCTCCACGGGGGGGGAGGCATGAAAAACTGTTTTTT. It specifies CAWLSPRGGRHEKLFF.

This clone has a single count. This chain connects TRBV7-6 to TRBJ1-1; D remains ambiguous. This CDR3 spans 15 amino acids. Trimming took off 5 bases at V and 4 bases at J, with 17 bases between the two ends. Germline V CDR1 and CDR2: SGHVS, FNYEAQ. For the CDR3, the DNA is TGTGCCAGCAGCCCCACGGGATCTGTAGGCACTGAAGCTTTCTTT. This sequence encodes CASSPTGSVGTEAFF.

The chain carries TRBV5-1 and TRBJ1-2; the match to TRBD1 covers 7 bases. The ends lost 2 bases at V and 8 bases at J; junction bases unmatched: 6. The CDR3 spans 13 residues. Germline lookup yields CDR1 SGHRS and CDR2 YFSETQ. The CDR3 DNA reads TGCGCCAGCAGCTTAACAGGGGAGGTCGGCTACACCTTC. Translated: CASSLTGEVGYTF. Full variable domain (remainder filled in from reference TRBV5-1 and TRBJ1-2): KAGVTQTPRYLIKTRGQQVTLSCSPISGHRSVSWYQQTPGQGLQFLFEYFSETQRNKGNFPGRFSGRQFSNSRSEMNVSTLELGDSALYLCASSLTGEVGYTFGSGTRLTVV.

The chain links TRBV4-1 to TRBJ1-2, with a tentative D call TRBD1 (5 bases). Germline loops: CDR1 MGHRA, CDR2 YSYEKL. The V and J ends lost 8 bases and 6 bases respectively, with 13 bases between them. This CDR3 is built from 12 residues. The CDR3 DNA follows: TGCGCCAGCTTCGGGGGTGGAAATGGCTACACCTTC. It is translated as CASFGGGNGYTF.

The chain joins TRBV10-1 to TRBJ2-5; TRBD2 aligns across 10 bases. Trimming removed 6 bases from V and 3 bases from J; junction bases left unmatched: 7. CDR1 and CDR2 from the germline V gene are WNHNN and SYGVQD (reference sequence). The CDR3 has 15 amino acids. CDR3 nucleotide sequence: TGCGCCAGCAGAGGAAAAAGCGGGGGGGAAGAGACCCAGTACTTC. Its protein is CASRGKSGGEETQYF.

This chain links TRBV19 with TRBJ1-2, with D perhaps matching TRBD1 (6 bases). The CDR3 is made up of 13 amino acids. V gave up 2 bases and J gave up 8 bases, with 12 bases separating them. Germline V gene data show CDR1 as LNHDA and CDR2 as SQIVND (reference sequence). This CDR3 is CASSIIQGEGYTF. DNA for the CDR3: TGTGCCAGTAGTATAATACAGGGTGAGGGCTACACCTTC.

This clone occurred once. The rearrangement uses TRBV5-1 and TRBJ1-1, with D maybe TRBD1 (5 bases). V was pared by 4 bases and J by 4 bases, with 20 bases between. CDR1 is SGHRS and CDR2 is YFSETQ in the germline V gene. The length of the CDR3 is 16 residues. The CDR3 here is CASSPYSRGRFTEAFF. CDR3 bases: TGCGCCAGCAGCCCATACTCTCGGGGGAGGTTCACTGAAGCTTTCTTT. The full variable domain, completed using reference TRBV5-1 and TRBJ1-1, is KAGVTQTPRYLIKTRGQQVTLSCSPISGHRSVSWYQQTPGQGLQFLFEYFSETQRNKGNFPGRFSGRQFSNSRSEMNVSTLELGDSALYLCASSPYSRGRFTEAFFGQGTRLTVV.

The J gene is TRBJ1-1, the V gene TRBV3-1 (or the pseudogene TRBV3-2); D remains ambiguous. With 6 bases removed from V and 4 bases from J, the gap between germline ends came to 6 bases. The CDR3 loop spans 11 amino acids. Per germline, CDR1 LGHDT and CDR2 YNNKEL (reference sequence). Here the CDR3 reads CASRSGTEAFF. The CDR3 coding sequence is TGTGCCAGCAGATCCGGCACTGAAGCTTTCTTT.

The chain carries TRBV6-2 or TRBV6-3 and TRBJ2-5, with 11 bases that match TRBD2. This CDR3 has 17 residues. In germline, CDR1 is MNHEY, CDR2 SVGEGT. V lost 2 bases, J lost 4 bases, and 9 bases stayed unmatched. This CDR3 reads CASSYGRMTSGVETQYF. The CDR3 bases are TGTGCCAGCAGTTACGGTCGAATGACTAGCGGGGTAGAGACCCAGTACTTC.

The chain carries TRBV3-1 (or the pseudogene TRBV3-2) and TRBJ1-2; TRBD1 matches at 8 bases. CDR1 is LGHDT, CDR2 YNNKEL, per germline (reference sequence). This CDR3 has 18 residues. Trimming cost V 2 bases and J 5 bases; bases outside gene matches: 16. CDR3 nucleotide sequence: TGTGCCAGCAGCCAATTTCTCGTTTCCGCGGGACAGGAGTATGGCTACACCTTC. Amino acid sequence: CASSQFLVSAGQEYGYTF.